A single count supports the clone carrying this T cell receptor (beta chain). Its cognate antigen is unknown. This sample was included in a study of cytomegalovirus exposure and HLA in healthy donors. Profiled with immunoSEQ multiplex PCR; TCRdb holds only in-frame clones, not every one. There are 150,000 to 200,000 clones in the sample; 86% occur only once, and over 1.3% lies in the top ten. CDR1 KGHSH and CDR2 LQKENI come from the germline V gene. This CDR3 region has 17 residues. After removal of 3 bases from V and 2 bases from J, the junction contained 12 bases not matched to a gene. Broader study findings: The study labeled more than 150 TCR beta chains cytomegalovirus-associated. Cytomegalovirus status was reportedly diagnosed by the classifier with high sensitivity and specificity.

This TCR was sampled from a woman between 18 and 29 years old in good health and CMV-seronegative. Sequenced sample: PBMCs. The rearrangement uses TRBV18 and TRBJ2-7; 8 bases are shared with TRBD1. CDR3 sequence (DNA): TGTGCCAGCTCACCGCGACAGGGGTTCTTTGAAGCCTACGAGCAGTACTTC. Its protein product is CASSPRQGFFEAYEQYF.